Presented here are 21 T cell receptor beta chains from one specimen sequenced in a study of blood T cell repertoires in COVID-19. Using immunoSEQ multiplex PCR, the repertoire was profiled, and TCRdb retains in-frame clones only, with some absent. This sample carries 200,000 to 250,000 clones, roughly 90% of them seen once, and the ten largest clones take about 6.5%. Sequencing was done on a sample of peripheral blood. These receptors all stem from a man aged 55 to 70 who had recovered from COVID-19.

CDR3 region: CASGRVPMNTEAFF. For the CDR3, the DNA is TGCGCCAGCGGGAGGGTCCCCATGAACACTGAAGCTTTCTTT. The chain uses TRBV10-2 and TRBJ1-1; D ambiguous. V was trimmed by 8 bases and J by 0 bases, leaving 13 bases between them. CDR3 length equals 14 residues. In germline, CDR1 is WSHSY, CDR2 SAAADI.

V usage is TRBV30 and J usage is TRBJ2-7; 9 nucleotides line up with TRBD1. The germline CDR1 and CDR2 sequences are GTSNPN and SVGIG (reference sequence). CDR3 length: 11 amino acids. V dropped 4 bases and J dropped 6; count of bases not matched to a gene: 1. The CDR3 reads CAWNRGREQYF. The DNA of the CDR3 is TGTGCCTGGAACAGGGGGCGCGAGCAGTACTTC.

This chain connects TRBV9 to TRBJ2-7; TRBD1 is a possible D gene (5 bases). CDR3 length equals 12 residues. The germline V and J ends were trimmed by 0 bases and 7 bases, with 8 bases remaining between them. Germline V lookup: CDR1 SGDLS, CDR2 YYNGEE. CDR3 nucleotides: TGTGCCAGCAGCGTAGAAAGGGGTGAGCAGTACTTC. It specifies CASSVERGEQYF.

This chain connects TRBV6-2 or TRBV6-3 to TRBJ2-3; 7 bases agree with TRBD2. V shed 2 bases and J 1 base; nucleotides not matched to a gene: 3. In germline, CDR1 is MNHEY, CDR2 SVGEGT. The CDR3 runs 15 residues. The CDR3: CASSYPRGGTDTQYF. The CDR3, as DNA: TGTGCCAGCAGTTACCCCCGGGGGGGCACAGATACGCAGTATTTT.

V gene TRBV6-5 combines with J gene TRBJ2-3; D might be TRBD2 (8 bases). CDR3 length: 14 amino acids. Trimming shortened V by 8 bases and J by 2 bases, and 14 bases separated the two germline ends. The germline V gene has CDR1 MNHEY and CDR2 SVGAGI. In DNA form, the CDR3 reads TGTGCCAGCTCGGGAGGGGGCATCACAGATACGCAGTATTTT. It translates to CASSGGGITDTQYF.

The genes are TRBV5-1 and TRBJ2-3; 8 nucleotides agree with TRBD2. The CDR3 is made up of 15 amino acids. With 2 bases clipped from V and 5 bases from J, the junction kept 7 bases outside the gene matches. Germline V gene sequence: CDR1 SGHRS, CDR2 YFSETQ. CDR3: CASSFGGGRGDTQYF. As DNA, the CDR3 is TGCGCCAGCAGCTTCGGCGGGGGGAGGGGAGATACGCAGTATTTT. Full variable domain (outside the CDR3, taken from reference TRBV5-1 and TRBJ2-3): KAGVTQTPRYLIKTRGQQVTLSCSPISGHRSVSWYQQTPGQGLQFLFEYFSETQRNKGNFPGRFSGRQFSNSRSEMNVSTLELGDSALYLCASSFGGGRGDTQYFGPGTRLTVL.

The rearrangement links TRBV18 to TRBJ2-1; TRBD1 might be the D (6 bases). With 0 bases removed from V and 6 bases from J, the gap between germline ends came to 9 bases. The CDR3 runs to 14 residues. The germline CDR1 and CDR2 sequences are KGHSH and LQKENI. The CDR3 DNA sequence: TGTGCCAGCTCACCACCGATAGGGGGCAATGAGCAGTTCTTC. It translates to CASSPPIGGNEQFF.

The chain employs TRBV5-6 and TRBJ2-2; tentatively, D is TRBD2 (6 bases). Per germline, CDR1 SGHDT and CDR2 YYEEEE. The V and J ends lost 4 bases and 6 bases respectively, with 22 bases between them. This CDR3 is built from 17 residues. DNA for the CDR3: TGTGCCAGCAGCGGAGGGTTTGGGTTTTCGGTGGCCGGGGAGCTGTTTTTT. Translation gives CASSGGFGFSVAGELFF.

CDR3 sequence: CASSLGGRGKNQPQHF. In DNA, the CDR3 is TGTGCCAGCAGTTTAGGTGGGCGGGGGAAGAATCAGCCCCAGCATTTT. This sequence joins TRBV28 and TRBJ1-5; possible D gene TRBD1, 5 bases. This CDR3 is built from 16 residues. V dropped 2 bases and J dropped 4 bases, with 15 bases sitting between them. The germline V gene encodes CDR1 MDHEN and CDR2 SYDVKM. Full variable domain (missing parts from reference TRBV28 and TRBJ1-5): DVKVTQSSRYLVKRTGEKVFLECVQDMDHENMFWYRQDPGLGLRLIYFSYDVKMKEKGDIPEGYSVSREKKERFSLILESASTNQTSMYLCASSLGGRGKNQPQHFGDGTRLSIL.

The chain has TRBV27 and TRBJ2-7; 7 bases line up with TRBD2. CDR3 size: 14 residues. After removal of 2 bases from V and 2 bases from J, the junction contained 3 bases not matched to a gene. Per germline, CDR1 MNHEY and CDR2 SMNVEV (reference sequence). CDR3 DNA: TGTGCCAGCAGTTTAAGTGGGAGGGCCTACGAGCAGTACTTC. It translates to CASSLSGRAYEQYF.

The rearrangement links TRBV9 to TRBJ2-1, with TRBD2 as a possible D gene (6 bases). Germline lookup yields CDR1 SGDLS and CDR2 YYNGEE. The CDR3 sequence is 15 residues long. Trimming left V 4 bases short and J 9 bases short, with 20 bases between. The CDR3 protein is CASSSYPGAPIEQFF. The CDR3 DNA follows: TGTGCCAGCAGCTCCTACCCGGGAGCTCCCATTGAGCAGTTCTTC.

The J gene is TRBJ2-7, the V gene TRBV2; a weak D match, TRBD1 (5 bases). V was pared by 10 bases and J by 0 bases, with 16 bases between. The germline CDR1 and CDR2 sequences are SNHLY and FYNNEI. The CDR3 loop spans 14 amino acids. CDR3 residues: CATSPPGNSYEQYF. CDR3 nucleotides: TGTGCCACTTCACCCCCAGGGAACTCCTACGAGCAGTACTTC.

The rearrangement links TRBV9 to TRBJ1-6, with 9 bases fitting TRBD1. Trimming removed 4 bases from V and 5 bases from J; junction bases left unmatched: 7. Germline lookup yields CDR1 SGDLS and CDR2 YYNGEE. This CDR3 contains 16 residues. The CDR3 sequence is CASSPRTGENNSPLHF. The CDR3 DNA reads TGTGCCAGCAGCCCCCGGACAGGGGAAAATAATTCACCCCTCCACTTT.

The chain links TRBV10-1 to TRBJ2-3, with D possibly matching TRBD2 (5 bases). V was shortened by 7 bases and J by 6 bases, with 8 bases between the two germline ends. This CDR3 comprises 11 residues. CDR1 WNHNN and CDR2 SYGVQD come from the germline V gene (reference sequence). In DNA form, the CDR3 reads TGCGCCAGCAAGGGCGGGGATACGCAGTATTTT. Amino acids: CASKGGDTQYF.

The gene calls are TRBV6-1 and TRBJ1-1, with D hard to call. V dropped 3 bases and J dropped 3 bases, with 8 bases sitting between them. The CDR3 spans 13 residues. Germline V gene data show CDR1 as MNHNS and CDR2 as SASEGT. In DNA, the CDR3 is TGTGCCAGCAGTGATGAAGTAGACACTGAAGCTTTCTTT. Amino acids: CASSDEVDTEAFF.

V gene TRBV5-6 combines with J gene TRBJ1-2, with D possibly TRBD1 on 6 matching bases. Germline V gene data show CDR1 as SGHDT and CDR2 as YYEEEE. The CDR3 length is 12 residues. The germline V and J ends were trimmed by 1 base and 7 bases, with 8 bases remaining between them. The CDR3 DNA reads as TGTGCCAGCAGCTTGACAGGGACTGGCTACACCTTC. It codes for CASSLTGTGYTF.

The J gene is TRBJ2-2, the V gene TRBV7-3; 12 nucleotides line up with TRBD2. The CDR3 extends over 17 amino acids. CDR1 and CDR2 (germline): SGHTA, FQGTGA. J lost 6 bases, V lost 5 bases, and 10 bases had no gene match. CDR3 bases: TGTGCCAGCAGCACCCGCACTAGCGGGGGGAAGTCCGGGGAGCTGTTTTTT. Translating it yields CASSTRTSGGKSGELFF.

This chain joins TRBV27 and TRBJ2-1; perhaps TRBD1 as D (6 bases). Germline assignment: CDR1 MNHEY and CDR2 SMNVEV (reference sequence). With 5 bases removed from V and 2 bases from J, the gap between germline ends came to 16 bases. The CDR3 spans 16 residues. CDR3 nucleotide sequence: TGTGCCAGCAGTGATTCCGGCAGGGGCCCCTACAATGAGCAGTTCTTC. Translated: CASSDSGRGPYNEQFF.

This clone has only one observation. The rearrangement links TRBV5-1 to TRBJ2-3; a weak D match, TRBD2 (6 bases). Germline V lookup: CDR1 SGHRS, CDR2 YFSETQ. V dropped 4 bases and J dropped 1 base, with 19 bases sitting between them. The CDR3 contains 17 residues. Here the CDR3 reads CASSPEGWDGGTDTQYF. In DNA form, the CDR3 reads TGCGCCAGCAGCCCGGAGGGGTGGGACGGCGGCACAGATACGCAGTATTTT. Based on the CDR3 plus reference TRBV5-1 and TRBJ2-3, the full variable domain is KAGVTQTPRYLIKTRGQQVTLSCSPISGHRSVSWYQQTPGQGLQFLFEYFSETQRNKGNFPGRFSGRQFSNSRSEMNVSTLELGDSALYLCASSPEGWDGGTDTQYFGPGTRLTVL.

The chain is built from TRBV19 and TRBJ1-2, with no clear D. V was clipped by 7 bases and J by 6 bases, with 18 bases between them. The CDR3 loop spans 14 amino acids. Per germline, CDR1 LNHDA and CDR2 SQIVND (reference sequence). This CDR3 is CASTDTGLGNGYTF. The DNA for the CDR3 is TGTGCCAGTACCGACACCGGGCTCGGGAATGGCTACACCTTC.

The chain uses TRBV19 and TRBJ2-2; 7 bases match TRBD1. Losses at the gene ends were 8 bases for V and 0 bases for J; bases not matched to a gene: 9. This CDR3 comprises 16 residues. In germline, CDR1 is LNHDA, CDR2 SQIVND (reference sequence). The CDR3 spells CASGKTGTANTGELFF. The DNA for the CDR3 is TGTGCCAGTGGGAAAACCGGGACAGCGAACACCGGGGAGCTGTTTTTT.